This TCR beta chain was sequenced for a study of blood T cell repertoires in COVID-19. Study information: Collection of acute and convalescent COVID-19 samples took place in the United States, Italy and Spain. Sample material is recorded as cDNA or gDNA derived from T cells, B-cell-depleted T cells, or PBMCs.

Using immunoSEQ multiplex PCR, the repertoire was profiled, and TCRdb retains in-frame clones only, with some absent. Of some 240,000 clones detected, 80% appear once; the ten largest clones hold roughly 13%. Sequencing was performed on peripheral blood. This TCR derives from a human donor in a cohort sampled during active COVID-19.

CDR3 coding DNA: TGTGCCAGCAGCCGGCGGTCGGCAGATACGCAGTATTTT. Translating gives CASSRRSADTQYF. This rearrangement joins TRBV7-8 to TRBJ2-3; D gene ambiguous. Trimming stripped 5 bases from V and 4 bases from J, with 10 bases between. CDR1 is SGHVS and CDR2 is FQNEAQ in the germline V gene. CDR3 length: 13 residues.